This TCR beta chain was captured by sequencing in a study of cytomegalovirus exposure and HLA in healthy donors. About the study: One earlier analysis, a look at roughly 180 million T cells, found some 100 million unique TCR beta sequences. Caucasian-associated ancestry cluster membership applied to just over 80% of around 400 genotyped donors.

The PCR employed 60 Vbeta primers together with 13 Jbeta primers. Libraries were prepared by immunoSEQ multiplex PCR; TCRdb keeps only in-frame clonotypes and omits some of them. The top ten hold 4.5% to 7.5% of the sample, which has 150,000 to 200,000 clones, 78% seen once. Germline loops: CDR1 MDHEN, CDR2 SYDVKM. Trimming pared 6 bases from V and 2 bases from J, leaving 14 bases between. This CDR3 is built from 15 residues. Sequences were obtained from PBMCs. The chain uses TRBV28 and TRBJ2-1; possible D gene TRBD1, 6 bases. The TCR comes from a woman aged 25 to 39 in good health and CMV-seropositive. CDR3 residues: CASSPDRLPYNEQFF. The CDR3 region has the DNA TGTGCCAGCAGCCCTGACAGGCTCCCCTACAATGAGCAGTTCTTC.